In this sample, the clone carrying this T cell receptor beta chain turned up once. This sample was taken from a study of CD8 T cells in Susac syndrome. Random hexamers primed reverse transcription of 0.5 to 1 ug RNA. TCRdb re-called the immunoSEQ multiplex PCR reads through MiXCR, storing one row per CDR3 protein. Of 45,000 to 60,000 distinct CDR3 sequences listed, nearly 95% are singletons. CD8+ and CD4+ blood T cells underwent TCR beta sequencing. Sequences were obtained from CD8+ T cells from PBMCs. The receptor comes from a human donor in good health.

CDR3 DNA: TGTGCCAGCAGTGAGGCAGGTTGGGTGCCAAATTCACCCCTCCACTTT. Encoded protein: CASSEAGWVPNSPLHF. The chain couples TRBV2 to TRBJ1-6; unclear D gene. Looked up from germline, CDR1 is SNHLY and CDR2 is FYNNEI. The CDR3 has 16 residues. V lost 3 bases and J lost 7, with 16 bases in between.